The entry below gives a single T cell receptor beta chain sequence along with its context. Its matching antigen is unknown. These data belong to a study of T cell repertoires in cytomegalovirus infection. TCRdb used MiXCR to reprocess the reads, holding one entry per CDR3 protein. The sample carries just over 300,000 distinct CDR3 sequences, under 20% recorded once. Points from the study as a whole: In two of eight donors, the top clonotype was HLA-C-restricted CMV-specific. There were carriers of CMV plus the relevant HLA, and cumulative public TCR beta family frequency identified them.

The source material was PBMCs. This clonotype was sampled from a human donor in good health (CMV status not recorded). Some clones in this sample may be carry-over from other donors' samples.

The CDR3 loop reads CASTVTGTEQFF. In nucleotides, the CDR3 is TGTGCCAGCACAGTAACAGGGACTGAGCAGTTCTTC. The V and J genes are TRBV28 and TRBJ2-1; TRBD1 is a possible D gene (6 bases). Trimming stripped 7 bases from V and 9 bases from J, with 13 bases between. The CDR3 runs 12 residues. Looked up from germline, CDR1 is MDHEN and CDR2 is SYDVKM.